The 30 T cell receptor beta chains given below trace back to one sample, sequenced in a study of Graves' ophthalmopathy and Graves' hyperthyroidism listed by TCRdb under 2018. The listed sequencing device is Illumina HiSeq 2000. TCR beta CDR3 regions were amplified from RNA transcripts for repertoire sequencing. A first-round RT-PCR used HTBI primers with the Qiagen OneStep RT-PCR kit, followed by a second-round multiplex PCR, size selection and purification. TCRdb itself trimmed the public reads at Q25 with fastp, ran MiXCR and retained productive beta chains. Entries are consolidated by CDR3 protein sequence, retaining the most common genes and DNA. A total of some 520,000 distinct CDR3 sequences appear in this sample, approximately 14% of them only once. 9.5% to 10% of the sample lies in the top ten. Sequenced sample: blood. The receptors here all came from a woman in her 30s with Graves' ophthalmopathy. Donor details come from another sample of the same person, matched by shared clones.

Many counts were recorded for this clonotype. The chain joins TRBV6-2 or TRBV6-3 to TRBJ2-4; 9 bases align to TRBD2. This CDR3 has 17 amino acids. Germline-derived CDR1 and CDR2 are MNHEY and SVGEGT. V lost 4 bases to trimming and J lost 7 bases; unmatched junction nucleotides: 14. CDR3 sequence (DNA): TGTGCCAGCAGTTCCATAACCGGGACTAGCAAAGGGAACATTCAGTACTTC. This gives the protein CASSSITGTSKGNIQYF.

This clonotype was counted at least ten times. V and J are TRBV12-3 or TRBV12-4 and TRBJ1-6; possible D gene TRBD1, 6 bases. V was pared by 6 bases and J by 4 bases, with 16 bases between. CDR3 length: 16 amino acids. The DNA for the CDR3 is TGTGCCAGCAGACCCGGCGGGGGCGCGTATAATTCACCCCTCCACTTT. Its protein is CASRPGGGAYNSPLHF.

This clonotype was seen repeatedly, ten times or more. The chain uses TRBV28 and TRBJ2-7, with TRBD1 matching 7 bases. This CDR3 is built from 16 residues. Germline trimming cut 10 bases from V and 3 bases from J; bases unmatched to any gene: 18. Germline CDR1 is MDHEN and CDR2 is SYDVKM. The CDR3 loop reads CATRDRAPNPHYEQYF. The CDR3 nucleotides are TGTGCCACCCGAGACAGGGCCCCCAACCCCCACTACGAGCAGTACTTC. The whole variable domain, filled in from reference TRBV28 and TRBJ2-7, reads DVKVTQSSRYLVKRTGEKVFLECVQDMDHENMFWYRQDPGLGLRLIYFSYDVKMKEKGDIPEGYSVSREKKERFSLILESASTNQTSMYLCATRDRAPNPHYEQYFGPGTRLTVT.

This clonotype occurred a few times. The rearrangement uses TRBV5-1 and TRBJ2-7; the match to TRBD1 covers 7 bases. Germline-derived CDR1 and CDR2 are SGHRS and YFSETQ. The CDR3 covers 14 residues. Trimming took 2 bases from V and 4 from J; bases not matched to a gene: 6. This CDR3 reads CASSFDRDLYEQYF. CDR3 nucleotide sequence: TGCGCCAGCAGCTTTGACAGGGATCTTTACGAGCAGTACTTC. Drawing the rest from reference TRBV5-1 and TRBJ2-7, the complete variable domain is KAGVTQTPRYLIKTRGQQVTLSCSPISGHRSVSWYQQTPGQGLQFLFEYFSETQRNKGNFPGRFSGRQFSNSRSEMNVSTLELGDSALYLCASSFDRDLYEQYFGPGTRLTVT.

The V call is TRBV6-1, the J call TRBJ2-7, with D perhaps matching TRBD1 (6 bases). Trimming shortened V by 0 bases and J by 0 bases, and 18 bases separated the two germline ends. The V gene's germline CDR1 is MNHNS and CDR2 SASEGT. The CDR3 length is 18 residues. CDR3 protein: CASSEAIWGQVSSYEQYF. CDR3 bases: TGTGCCAGCAGTGAAGCGATTTGGGGGCAGGTCAGCTCCTACGAGCAGTACTTC.

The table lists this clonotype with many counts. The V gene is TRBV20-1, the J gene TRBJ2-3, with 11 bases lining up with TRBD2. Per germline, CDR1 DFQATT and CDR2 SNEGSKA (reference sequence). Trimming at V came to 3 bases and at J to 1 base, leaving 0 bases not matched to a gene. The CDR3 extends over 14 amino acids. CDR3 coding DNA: TGCAGTGCTAGGACTAGCGGGGGCACAGATACGCAGTATTTT. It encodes CSARTSGGTDTQYF.

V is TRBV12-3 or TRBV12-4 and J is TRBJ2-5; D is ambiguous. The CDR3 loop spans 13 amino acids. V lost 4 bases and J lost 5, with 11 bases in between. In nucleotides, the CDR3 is TGTGCCAGCAGTTGGGCCCTCCGGGAGACCCAGTACTTC. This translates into CASSWALRETQYF.

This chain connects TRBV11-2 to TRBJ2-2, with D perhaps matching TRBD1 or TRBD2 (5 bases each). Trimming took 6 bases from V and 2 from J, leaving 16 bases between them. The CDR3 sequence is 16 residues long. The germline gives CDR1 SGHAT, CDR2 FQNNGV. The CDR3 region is CASRSPGRTNTGELFF. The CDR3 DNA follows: TGTGCCAGCAGAAGTCCGGGACGGACCAACACCGGGGAGCTGTTTTTT.

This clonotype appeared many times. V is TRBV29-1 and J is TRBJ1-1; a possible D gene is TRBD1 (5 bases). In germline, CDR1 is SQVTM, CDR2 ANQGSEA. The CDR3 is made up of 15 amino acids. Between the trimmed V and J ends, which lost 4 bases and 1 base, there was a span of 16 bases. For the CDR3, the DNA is TGCAGCGTTGGGGGCACTAGTCGGGGGAACACTGAAGCTTTCTTT. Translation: CSVGGTSRGNTEAFF.

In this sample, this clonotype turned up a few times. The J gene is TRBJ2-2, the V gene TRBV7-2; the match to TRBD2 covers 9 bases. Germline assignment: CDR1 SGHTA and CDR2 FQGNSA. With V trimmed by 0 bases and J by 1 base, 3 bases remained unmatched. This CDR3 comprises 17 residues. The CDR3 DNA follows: TGTGCCAGCAGCTTAGCAGAAGCGGGGGGGAACACCGGGGAGCTGTTTTTT. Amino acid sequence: CASSLAEAGGNTGELFF.

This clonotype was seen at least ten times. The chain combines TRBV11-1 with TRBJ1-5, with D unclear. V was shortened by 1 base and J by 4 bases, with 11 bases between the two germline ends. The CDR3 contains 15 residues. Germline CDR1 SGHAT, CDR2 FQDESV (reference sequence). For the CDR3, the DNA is TGTGCCAGCAGCTTAGACGGGCGGCGAAATCAGCCCCAGCATTTT. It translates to CASSLDGRRNQPQHF. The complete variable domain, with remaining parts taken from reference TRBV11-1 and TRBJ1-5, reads EAEVAQSPRYKITEKSQAVAFWCDPISGHATLYWYRQILGQGPELLVQFQDESVVDDSQLPKDRFSAERLKGVDSTLKIQPAELGDSAMYLCASSLDGRRNQPQHFGDGTRLSIL.

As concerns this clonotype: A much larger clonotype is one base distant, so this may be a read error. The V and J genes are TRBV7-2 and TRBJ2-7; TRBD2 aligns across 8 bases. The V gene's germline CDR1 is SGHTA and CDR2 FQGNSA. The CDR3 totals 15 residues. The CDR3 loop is CACSLGLSGTYEQYF. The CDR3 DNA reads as TGTGCCTGCAGCTTAGGGCTTAGCGGGACCTACGAGCAGTACTTC.

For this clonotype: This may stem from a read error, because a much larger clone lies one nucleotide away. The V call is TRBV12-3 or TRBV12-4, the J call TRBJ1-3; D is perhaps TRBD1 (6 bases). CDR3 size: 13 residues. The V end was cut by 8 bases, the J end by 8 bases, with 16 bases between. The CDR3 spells CASGWNRVDTIYF. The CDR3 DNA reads TGTGCCAGCGGTTGGAACAGGGTTGACACCATATATTTT.

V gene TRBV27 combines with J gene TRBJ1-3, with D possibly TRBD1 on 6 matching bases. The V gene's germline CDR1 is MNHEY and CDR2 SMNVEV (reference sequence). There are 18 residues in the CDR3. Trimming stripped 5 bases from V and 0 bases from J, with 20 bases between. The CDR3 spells CASSVNPPTGRSGNTIYF. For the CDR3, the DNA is TGTGCCAGCAGTGTTAATCCGCCCACAGGGCGCTCTGGAAACACCATATATTTT.

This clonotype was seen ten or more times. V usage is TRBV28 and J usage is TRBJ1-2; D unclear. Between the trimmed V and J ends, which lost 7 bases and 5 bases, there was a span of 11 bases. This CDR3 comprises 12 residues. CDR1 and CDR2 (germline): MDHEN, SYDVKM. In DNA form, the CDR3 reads TGTGCCAGCAAACGTTTGACTTATGGCTACACCTTC. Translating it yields CASKRLTYGYTF.

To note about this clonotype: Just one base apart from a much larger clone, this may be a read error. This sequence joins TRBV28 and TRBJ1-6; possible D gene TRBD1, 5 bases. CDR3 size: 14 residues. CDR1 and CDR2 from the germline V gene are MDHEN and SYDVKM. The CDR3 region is CVSRCGTENSPLHF. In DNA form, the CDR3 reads TGTGTCAGCAGATGCGGGACGGAAAATTCACCCCTCCACTTT.

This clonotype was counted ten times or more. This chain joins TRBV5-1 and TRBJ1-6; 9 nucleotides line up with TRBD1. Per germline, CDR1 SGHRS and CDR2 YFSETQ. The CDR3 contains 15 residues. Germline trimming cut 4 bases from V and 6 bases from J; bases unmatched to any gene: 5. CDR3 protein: CASSTRDRANSPLHF. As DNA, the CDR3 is TGCGCCAGCAGCACCCGGGACAGGGCTAATTCACCCCTCCACTTT.

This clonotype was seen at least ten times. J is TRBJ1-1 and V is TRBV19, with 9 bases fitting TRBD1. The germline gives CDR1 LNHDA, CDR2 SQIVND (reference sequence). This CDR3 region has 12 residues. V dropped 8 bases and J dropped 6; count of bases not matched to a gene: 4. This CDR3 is CASARQGAEAFF. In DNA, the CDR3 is TGTGCCAGTGCCCGACAGGGGGCTGAAGCTTTCTTT.

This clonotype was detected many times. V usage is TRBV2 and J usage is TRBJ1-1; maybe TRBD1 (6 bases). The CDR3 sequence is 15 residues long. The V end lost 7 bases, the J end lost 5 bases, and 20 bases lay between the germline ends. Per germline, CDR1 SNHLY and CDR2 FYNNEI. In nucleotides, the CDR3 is TGTGCCAGCATTCTGATAGGCCTAAGGGGGACTGAAGCTTTCTTT. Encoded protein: CASILIGLRGTEAFF.

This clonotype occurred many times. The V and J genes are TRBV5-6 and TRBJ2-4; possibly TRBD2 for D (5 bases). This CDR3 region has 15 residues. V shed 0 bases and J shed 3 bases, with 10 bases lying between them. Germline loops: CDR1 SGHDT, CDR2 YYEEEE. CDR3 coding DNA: TGTGCCAGCAGCTTGGTGGGAGATGGCAAAAACATTCAGTACTTC. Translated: CASSLVGDGKNIQYF.

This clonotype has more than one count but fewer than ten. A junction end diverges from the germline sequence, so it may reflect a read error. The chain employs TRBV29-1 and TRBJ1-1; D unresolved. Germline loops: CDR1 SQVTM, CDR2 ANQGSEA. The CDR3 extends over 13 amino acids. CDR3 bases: TGCGGCGTTGGTGGCAGGATGAACACTGAAGCTTTCTTT. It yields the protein CGVGGRMNTEAFF.

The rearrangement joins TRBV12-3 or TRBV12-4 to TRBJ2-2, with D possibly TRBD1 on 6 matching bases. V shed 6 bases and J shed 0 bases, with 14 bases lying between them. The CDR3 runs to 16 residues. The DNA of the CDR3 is TGTGCCAGCAGCCCCACGACAGGCGCGAACACCGGGGAGCTGTTTTTT. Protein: CASSPTTGANTGELFF.

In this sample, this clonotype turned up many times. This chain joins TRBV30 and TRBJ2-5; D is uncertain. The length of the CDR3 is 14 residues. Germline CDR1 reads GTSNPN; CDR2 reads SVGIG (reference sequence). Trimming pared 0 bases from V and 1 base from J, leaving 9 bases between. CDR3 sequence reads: CAWSVFGLQETQYF. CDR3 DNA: TGTGCCTGGAGTGTATTTGGCCTCCAAGAGACCCAGTACTTC.

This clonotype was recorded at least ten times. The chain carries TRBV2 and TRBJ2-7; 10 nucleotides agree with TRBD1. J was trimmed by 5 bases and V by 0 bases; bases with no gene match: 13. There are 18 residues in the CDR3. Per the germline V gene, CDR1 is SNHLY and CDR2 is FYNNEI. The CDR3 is CASSEAVGGTGVGDEQYF. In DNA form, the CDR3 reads TGTGCCAGCAGTGAAGCGGTTGGGGGGACAGGGGTTGGAGACGAGCAGTACTTC. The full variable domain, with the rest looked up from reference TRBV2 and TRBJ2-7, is EPEVTQTPSHQVTQMGQEVILRCVPISNHLYFYWYRQILGQKVEFLVSFYNNEISEKSEIFDDQFSVERPDGSNFTLKIRSTKLEDSAMYFCASSEAVGGTGVGDEQYFGPGTRLTVT.

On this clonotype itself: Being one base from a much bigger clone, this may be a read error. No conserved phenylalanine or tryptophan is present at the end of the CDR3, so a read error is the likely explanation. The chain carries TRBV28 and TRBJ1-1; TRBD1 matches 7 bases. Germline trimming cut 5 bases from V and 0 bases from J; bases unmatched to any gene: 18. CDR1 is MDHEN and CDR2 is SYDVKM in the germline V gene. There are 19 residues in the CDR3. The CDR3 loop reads CASSTPQCKGQNMNTEAFS. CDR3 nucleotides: TGTGCCAGCAGTACGCCCCAATGTAAGGGACAGAACATGAACACTGAAGCTTTCTCT.

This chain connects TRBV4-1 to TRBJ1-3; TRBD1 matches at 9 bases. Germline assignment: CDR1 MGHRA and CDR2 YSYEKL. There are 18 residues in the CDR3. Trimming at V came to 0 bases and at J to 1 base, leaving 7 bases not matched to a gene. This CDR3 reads CASSQEGQGLVSGNTIYF. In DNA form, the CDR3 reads TGCGCCAGCAGCCAAGAGGGACAGGGCCTTGTTTCTGGAAACACCATATATTTT.

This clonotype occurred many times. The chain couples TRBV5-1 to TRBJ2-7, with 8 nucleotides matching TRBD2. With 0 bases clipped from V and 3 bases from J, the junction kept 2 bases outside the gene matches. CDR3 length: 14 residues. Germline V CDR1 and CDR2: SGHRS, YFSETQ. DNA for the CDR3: TGCGCCAGCAGCTTGGTTAGCGGGAACTACGAGCAGTACTTC. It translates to CASSLVSGNYEQYF.

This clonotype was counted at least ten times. The CDR3 coding sequence is TGTGCCACCAGCAGAAACCTAGAAGAGACCCAGTACTTC. This encodes CATSRNLEETQYF. The chain links TRBV15 to TRBJ2-5; no clear D gene. V shed 2 bases and J shed 3 bases, with 7 bases lying between them. Germline V gene data show CDR1 as LNHNV and CDR2 as YYDKDF (reference sequence). The CDR3 runs 13 residues.

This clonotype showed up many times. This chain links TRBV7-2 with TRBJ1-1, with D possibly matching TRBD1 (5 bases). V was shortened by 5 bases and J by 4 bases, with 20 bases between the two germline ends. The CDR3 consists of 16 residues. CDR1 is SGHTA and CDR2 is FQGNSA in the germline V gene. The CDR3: CASSPSASGVGTEAFF. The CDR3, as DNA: TGTGCCAGCAGCCCTTCCGCGTCGGGGGTTGGCACTGAAGCTTTCTTT.

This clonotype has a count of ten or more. CDR3 sequence: CASSLPDSQETQYF. CDR3 sequence (DNA): TGTGCCAGCAGCTTACCAGACAGCCAAGAGACCCAGTACTTC. J is TRBJ2-5 and V is TRBV7-2; a possible D gene is TRBD1 (5 bases). Trimming took 2 bases from V and 1 from J, leaving 8 bases between them. The CDR3 spans 14 residues. Germline V gene data show CDR1 as SGHTA and CDR2 as FQGNSA. Full variable domain (outside the CDR3, taken from reference TRBV7-2 and TRBJ2-5): GAGVSQSPSNKVTEKGKDVELRCDPISGHTALYWYRQSLGQGLEFLIYFQGNSAPDKSGLPSDRFSAERTGGSVSTLTIQRTQQEDSAVYLCASSLPDSQETQYFGPGTRLLVL.